This TCR beta chain stems from a study of cytomegalovirus exposure and HLA in healthy donors. In the PCR, 60 Vbeta and 13 Jbeta primers were used. Sequencing used immunoSEQ multiplex PCR; TCRdb keeps in-frame clones, though not all of them. The sample has hundreds of thousands of clones, over 60% seen once. CDR3 length: 13 residues. Looked up from germline, CDR1 is GTSNPN and CDR2 is SVGIG (reference sequence). V was trimmed by 1 base and J by 1 base, leaving 7 bases between them. The clonotype comes from a male donor in good health and CMV-seronegative. This chain links TRBV30 with TRBJ1-1; D gene ambiguous. Specimen: PBMCs. CDR3 sequence reads: CAWSGEGNTEAFF. The CDR3 DNA reads TGTGCCTGGAGTGGGGAGGGGAACACTGAAGCTTTCTTT.